This T cell receptor (beta chain) originates from a study of technical replicates of blood from several donors. Data came from immunoSEQ multiplex PCR; TCRdb stores just in-frame clones and leaves some out. This table has 95,000 or so clones, roughly 95% appearing once. The CDR3 totals 17 residues. CDR1 is KGHSH and CDR2 is LQKENI in the germline V gene. With V trimmed by 8 bases and J by 3 bases, 13 bases remained unmatched. This rearrangement joins TRBV18 to TRBJ2-6; 7 nucleotides align to TRBD1. The material sequenced was T cells isolated from PBMCs. The TCR was taken from a human donor in good health. The CDR3, as DNA: TGTGCCAGCCCTGCCGGGACAGCGTCGCGTGGGGCCAACGTCCTGACTTTC. This encodes CASPAGTASRGANVLTF.